This T cell receptor beta chain was documented in a study of T cells after yellow fever vaccination. Study results and caveats: Booster sampling recovered most clones from primary vaccination (approximately 97% CD4, around 88% CD8). Contaminants from the bulk population, in the form of abundant clonotypes, could be found in FACS-sorted repertoires.

Trimming shortened V by 6 bases and J by 0 bases, and 9 bases separated the two germline ends. The germline gives CDR1 SNHLY, CDR2 FYNNEI. The CDR3 has 14 residues. This clonotype was recorded many times. The antigen remains undetermined. Researchers made TCR cDNA using 5'RACE template switching, and this step added a universal primer site and UMIs. TCRdb passed the 5' RACE reads through MiXCR, listing each CDR3 protein once. The data show roughly 310,000 distinct CDR3 sequences, 8.7% seen once. The sample was PBMCs, taken on the day of the first yellow fever vaccination. The chain couples TRBV2 to TRBJ1-5, with D unclear. The TCR comes from a man between 18 and 35 years old who received the YFV17D yellow fever vaccine. This CDR3 is CASRPGGSNQPQHF. CDR3 DNA: TGTGCCAGCAGGCCCGGAGGTAGCAATCAGCCCCAGCATTTT.